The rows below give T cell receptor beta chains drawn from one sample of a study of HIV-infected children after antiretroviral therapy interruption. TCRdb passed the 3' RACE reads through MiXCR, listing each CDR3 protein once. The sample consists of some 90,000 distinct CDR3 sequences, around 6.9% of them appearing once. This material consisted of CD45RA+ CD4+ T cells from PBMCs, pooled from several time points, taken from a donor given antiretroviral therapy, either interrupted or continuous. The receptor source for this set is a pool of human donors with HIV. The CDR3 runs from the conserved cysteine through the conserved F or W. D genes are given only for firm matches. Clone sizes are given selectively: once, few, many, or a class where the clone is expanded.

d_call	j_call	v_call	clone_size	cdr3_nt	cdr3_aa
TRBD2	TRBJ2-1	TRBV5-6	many	TGTGCCAGCAGCTTGAGAGCGGGGAACAATGAGCAGTTCTTC	CASSLRAGNNEQFF
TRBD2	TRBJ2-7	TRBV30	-	TGTGCCTGGAGTGCCCTCTGGCGGGAGTTAGACGAGCAGTACTTC	CAWSALWRELDEQYF
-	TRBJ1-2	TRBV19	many	TGTGCCAGTAGTATAGTGATGAGCTATGGCTACACCTTC	CASSIVMSYGYTF
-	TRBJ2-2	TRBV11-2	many	TGTGCCAGCAGCCGACAGTACAACACCGGGGAGCTGTTTTTT	CASSRQYNTGELFF
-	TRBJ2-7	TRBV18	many	TGTGCCAGCTCACGTGAGCAGACAGGTCCTTACTACGAGCAGTACTTC	CASSREQTGPYYEQYF
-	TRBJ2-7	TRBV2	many	TGTGCCAGCAGCGTTCGACAGCCAAGTTACGAGCAGTACTTC	CASSVRQPSYEQYF
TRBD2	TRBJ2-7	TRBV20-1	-	TGCAGTGCGCAGCCTCTGTCTAGCGGGAGCTCCTACGAGCAGTACTTC	CSAQPLSSGSSYEQYF
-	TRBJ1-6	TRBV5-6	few	TGTGCCAGCAGCTTGGCGAGGATTGGGGGGAATTCACCCCTCCACTTT	CASSLARIGGNSPLHF
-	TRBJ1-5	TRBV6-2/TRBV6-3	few	TGTGCCAGCAGTTATGACGGCAATCAGCCCCAGCATTTT	CASSYDGNQPQHF
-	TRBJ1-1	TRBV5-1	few	TGCGCCAGCAGCTTGGTTTCAGGGTGGAACACTGAAGCTTTCTTT	CASSLVSGWNTEAFF
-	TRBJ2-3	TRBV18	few	TGTGCCAGCCGACAGGACAGCACAGATACGCAGTATTTT	CASRQDSTDTQYF
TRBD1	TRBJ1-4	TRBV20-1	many	TGCAGTGCTACTTCGACAGGGTGGGATGAAAAACTGTTTTTT	CSATSTGWDEKLFF
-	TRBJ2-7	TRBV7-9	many	TGTGCCAGCAGCTTTACTCGACAGTCCTACGAGCAGTACTTC	CASSFTRQSYEQYF
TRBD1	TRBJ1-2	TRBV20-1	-	TGCAGTGCCATCACAGGGGGCGCTTTTTGGCCCGGCTACACCTTC	CSAITGGAFWPGYTF
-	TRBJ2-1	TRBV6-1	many	TGTGCCAGCAGTGCCCTATACGAGCAGTTCTTC	CASSALYEQFF
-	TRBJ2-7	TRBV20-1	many	TGCAGTGCTAGCCCCCTGACTAGCTCCTACGAGCAGTACTTC	CSASPLTSSYEQYF
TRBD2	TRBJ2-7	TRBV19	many	TGTGCCAGAACACGGGACTATGAAGTTTACGAGCAGTACTTC	CARTRDYEVYEQYF
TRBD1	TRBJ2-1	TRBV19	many	TGTGCCAGTACCCCGCCAGGGACAGGCCCAAATGAGCAGTTCTTC	CASTPPGTGPNEQFF
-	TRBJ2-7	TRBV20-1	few	TGCAGTGCTAAGGGAGGACATGACGAGCAGTACTTC	CSAKGGHDEQYF
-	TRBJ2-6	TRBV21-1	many	TGTGCCAGCATCGACAGGGGTACTGGGGCCAACGTCCTGACTTTC	CASIDRGTGANVLTF
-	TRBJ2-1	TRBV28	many	TGTGCCAGCAGTTTAGCGACCCGCTCCTACAATGAGCAGTTCTTC	CASSLATRSYNEQFF
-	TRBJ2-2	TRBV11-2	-	TGTGCCAGCAGCCCGACAGAACTGAACACCGGGGAGCTGTTTTTT	CASSPTELNTGELFF
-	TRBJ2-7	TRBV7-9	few	TGTGCCAGCAGCTTAGGTGTGACAACCCCTACCTACGAGCAGTACTTC	CASSLGVTTPTYEQYF
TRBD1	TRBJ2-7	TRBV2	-	TGTGCCAGCAGTACAGACAGGGCCAAAAAGCAGTACTTC	CASSTDRAKKQYF
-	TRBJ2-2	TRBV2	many	TGTGCCAGCAGTGTGTCATTCGGAGCCACCGGGGAGCTGTTTTTT	CASSVSFGATGELFF
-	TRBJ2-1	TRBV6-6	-	TGTGCCAGCAGTGATAACTATGCTGAGCAGTTCTTC	CASSDNYAEQFF